The T cell receptor beta chain under discussion was sequenced for a study of cytomegalovirus exposure and HLA in healthy donors. Study conclusions and caveats: Most TCRs appeared rarely, but some public TCRs recurred in many donors. An apparent linkage of common viral pathogens to several of the most significant clusters emerged in a later analysis. Later analysis found that TCR beta chains associated with HLA were more clonally expanded than other, equally common chains.

A word on this clone: Its antigen is not identified.

The V gene end was trimmed by 9 bases and the J gene end by 4 bases; junction bases not matched to a gene: 6. Germline V lookup: CDR1 SNHLY, CDR2 FYNNEI. This CDR3 contains 13 residues. The PCR used 60 Vbeta and 13 Jbeta primers. Only in-frame clones appear in the TCRdb table, and some are missing; sequencing was by immunoSEQ multiplex PCR. The data show about 120,000 clones, approximately 69% seen once. The sequenced material came from PBMCs. The chain links TRBV2 to TRBJ1-1; TRBD1 aligns across 9 bases. This receptor was obtained from a woman in her forties or fifties in good health and CMV-seropositive. The CDR3 sequence is CASTWTGVTEAFF. The CDR3 DNA follows: TGTGCCAGTACTTGGACAGGGGTCACTGAAGCTTTCTTT.